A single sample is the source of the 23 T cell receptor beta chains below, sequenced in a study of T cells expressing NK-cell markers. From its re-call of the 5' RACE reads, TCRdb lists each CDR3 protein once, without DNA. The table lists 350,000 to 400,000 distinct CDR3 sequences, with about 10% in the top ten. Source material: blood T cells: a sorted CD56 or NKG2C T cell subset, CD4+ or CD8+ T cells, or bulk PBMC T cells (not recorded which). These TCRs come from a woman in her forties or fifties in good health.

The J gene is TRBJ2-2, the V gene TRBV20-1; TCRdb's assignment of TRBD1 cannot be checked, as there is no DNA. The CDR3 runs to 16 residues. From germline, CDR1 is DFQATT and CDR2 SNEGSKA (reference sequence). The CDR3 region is CSARDLTRGSAGELFF.

The CDR3 sequence is CASSESDDSYEQYF. This chain links TRBV5-1 with TRBJ2-7. CDR1 SGHRS and CDR2 YFSETQ come from the germline V gene. The CDR3 totals 14 residues.

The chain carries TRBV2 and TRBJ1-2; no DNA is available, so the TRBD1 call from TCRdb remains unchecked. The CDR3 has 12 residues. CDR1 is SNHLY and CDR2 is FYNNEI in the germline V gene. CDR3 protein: CASSLGQGLYTF.

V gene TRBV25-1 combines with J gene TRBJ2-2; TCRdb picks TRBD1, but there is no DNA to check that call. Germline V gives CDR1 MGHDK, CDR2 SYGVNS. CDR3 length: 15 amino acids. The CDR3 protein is CASRAPGPLTGELFF.

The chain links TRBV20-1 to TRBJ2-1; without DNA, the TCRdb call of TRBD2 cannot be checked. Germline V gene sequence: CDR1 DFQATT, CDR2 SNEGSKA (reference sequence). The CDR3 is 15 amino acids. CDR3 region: CSAPVGLARVDEQFF.

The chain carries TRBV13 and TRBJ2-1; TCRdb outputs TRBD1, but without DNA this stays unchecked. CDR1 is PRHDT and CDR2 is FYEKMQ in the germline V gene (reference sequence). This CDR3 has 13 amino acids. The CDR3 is CASSLIGAGGQFF.

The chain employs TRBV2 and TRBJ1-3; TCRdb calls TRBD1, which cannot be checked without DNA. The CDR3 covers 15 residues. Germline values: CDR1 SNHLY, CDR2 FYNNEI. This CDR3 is CASSPDRGLGNTIYF.

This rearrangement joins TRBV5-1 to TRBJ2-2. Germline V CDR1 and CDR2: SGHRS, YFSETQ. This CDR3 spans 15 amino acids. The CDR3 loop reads CASSNTKTNTGELFF.

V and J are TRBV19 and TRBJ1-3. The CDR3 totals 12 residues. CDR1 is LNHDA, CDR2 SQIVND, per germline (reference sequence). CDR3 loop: CASSMSGNTIYF.

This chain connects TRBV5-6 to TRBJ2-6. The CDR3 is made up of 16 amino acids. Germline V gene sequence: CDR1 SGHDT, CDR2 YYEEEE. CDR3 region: CASANKWGTGANVLTF.

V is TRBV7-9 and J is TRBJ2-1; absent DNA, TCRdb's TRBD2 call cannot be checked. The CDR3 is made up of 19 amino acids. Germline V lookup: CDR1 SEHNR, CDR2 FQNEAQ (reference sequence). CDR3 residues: CASSSSGTSGRAFTYEQFF.

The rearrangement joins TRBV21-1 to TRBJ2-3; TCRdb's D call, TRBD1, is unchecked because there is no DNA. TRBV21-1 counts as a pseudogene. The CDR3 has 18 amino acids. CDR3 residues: CASRRGRGAARGPDTQYF.

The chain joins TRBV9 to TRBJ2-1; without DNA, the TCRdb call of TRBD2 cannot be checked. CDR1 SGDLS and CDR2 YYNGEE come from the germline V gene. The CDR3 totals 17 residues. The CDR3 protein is CASSVATSGSSRNEQFF.

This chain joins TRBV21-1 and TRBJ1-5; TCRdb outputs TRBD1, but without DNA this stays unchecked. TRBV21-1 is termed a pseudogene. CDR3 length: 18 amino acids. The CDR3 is CASSKLGRGFRGVQPQHF.

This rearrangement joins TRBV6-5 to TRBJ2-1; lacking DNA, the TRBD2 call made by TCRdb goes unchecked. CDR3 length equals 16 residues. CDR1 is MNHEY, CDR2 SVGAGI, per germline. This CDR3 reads CASSTEGLAGVNEQFF.

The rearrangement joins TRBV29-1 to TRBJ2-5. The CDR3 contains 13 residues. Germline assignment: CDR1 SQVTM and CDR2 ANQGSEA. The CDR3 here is CSVGFFVGETQYF.

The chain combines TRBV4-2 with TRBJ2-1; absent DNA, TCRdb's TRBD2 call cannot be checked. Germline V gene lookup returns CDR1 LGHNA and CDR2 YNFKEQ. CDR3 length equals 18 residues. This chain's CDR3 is CASSQPPRSTSGYNEQFF.

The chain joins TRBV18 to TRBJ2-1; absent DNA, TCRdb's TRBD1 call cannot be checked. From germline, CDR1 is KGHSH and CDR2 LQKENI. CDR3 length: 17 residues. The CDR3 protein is CASSPKDSAISYNEQFF.

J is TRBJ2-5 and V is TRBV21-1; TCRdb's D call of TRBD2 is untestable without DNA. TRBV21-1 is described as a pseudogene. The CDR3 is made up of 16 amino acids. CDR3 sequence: CASDPFGTSGRETQYF.

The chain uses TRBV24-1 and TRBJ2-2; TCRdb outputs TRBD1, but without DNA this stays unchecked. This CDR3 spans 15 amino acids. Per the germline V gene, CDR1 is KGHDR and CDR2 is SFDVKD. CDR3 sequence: CATSEPGQNTGELFF.

The CDR3 loop is CASRPTGAGDEQFF. The chain uses TRBV12-3 or TRBV12-4 and TRBJ2-1; TCRdb's D call of TRBD1 is untestable without DNA. This CDR3 region has 14 residues.

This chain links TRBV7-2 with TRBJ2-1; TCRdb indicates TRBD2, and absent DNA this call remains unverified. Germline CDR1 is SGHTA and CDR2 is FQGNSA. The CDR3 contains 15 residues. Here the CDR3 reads CASSPPGTIVNEQFF. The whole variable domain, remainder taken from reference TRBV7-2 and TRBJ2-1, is GAGVSQSPSNKVTEKGKDVELRCDPISGHTALYWYRQSLGQGLEFLIYFQGNSAPDKSGLPSDRFSAERTGGSVSTLTIQRTQQEDSAVYLCASSPPGTIVNEQFFGPGTRLTVL.

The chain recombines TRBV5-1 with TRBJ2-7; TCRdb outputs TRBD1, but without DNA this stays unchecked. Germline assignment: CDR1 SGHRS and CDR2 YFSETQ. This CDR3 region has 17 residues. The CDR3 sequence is CASSRDLPGTGGVEQYF.